The next 31 T cell receptor beta chains were all read from a single sample in a study of blood T cell repertoires in COVID-19. Assay: immunoSEQ multiplex PCR; the TCRdb copy retains only in-frame clones and omits some. The profile shows 190,000 or so clones, around nine tenths of them singletons. The sequenced sample consisted of peripheral blood. Receptor source: a man in his forties or fifties with active or convalescent COVID-19.

The chain employs TRBV28 and TRBJ2-7; 7 bases agree with TRBD2. CDR3 size: 12 residues. Germline V gives CDR1 MDHEN, CDR2 SYDVKM. With V trimmed by 9 bases and J by 9 bases, 11 bases remained unmatched. The CDR3 DNA sequence: TGTGCCAGTCAAGGGGCTAGCGGCAGGCAGTACTTC. Translated: CASQGASGRQYF.

This chain joins TRBV19 and TRBJ1-1, with 7 bases fitting TRBD1. The CDR3 loop spans 13 amino acids. J was trimmed by 4 bases and V by 6 bases; bases with no gene match: 5. Germline CDR1 and CDR2: LNHDA and SQIVND (reference sequence). Here the CDR3 DNA reads TGTGCCAGTAGCCCAGGGGGAGGCACTGAAGCTTTCTTT. Translating it yields CASSPGGGTEAFF.

V usage is TRBV5-1 and J usage is TRBJ1-1; 7 bases fit TRBD1. This CDR3 comprises 14 residues. V gave up 4 bases and J gave up 5 bases; unmatched junction bases: 8. Germline values: CDR1 SGHRS, CDR2 YFSETQ. This CDR3 reads CASSAGGLSTEAFF. The CDR3 DNA follows: TGCGCCAGCAGCGCAGGGGGGTTAAGTACTGAAGCTTTCTTT.

The chain uses TRBV19 and TRBJ1-3; D possibly corresponds to TRBD1 (5 bases). This CDR3 has 17 amino acids. The ends were cut back, 3 bases at V and 0 bases at J, with 15 bases in the middle. Germline-derived CDR1 and CDR2 are LNHDA and SQIVND (reference sequence). CDR3 sequence reads: CASSIGRGLNSGNTIYF. CDR3 coding DNA: TGTGCCAGTAGTATTGGAAGGGGTCTGAACTCTGGAAACACCATATATTTT.

Only a few counts were recorded for this clone. This chain joins TRBV5-1 and TRBJ1-1, with TRBD1 identical over 11 bases. The germline V gene encodes CDR1 SGHRS and CDR2 YFSETQ. J lost 3 bases, V lost 4 bases, and 2 bases had no gene match. This CDR3 has 14 amino acids. This CDR3 reads CASSKDRGHTEAFF. In DNA, the CDR3 is TGCGCCAGCAGCAAGGACAGGGGGCACACTGAAGCTTTCTTT.

This rearrangement joins TRBV7-9 to TRBJ1-1; D remains ambiguous. The length of the CDR3 is 14 residues. Per germline, CDR1 SEHNR and CDR2 FQNEAQ (reference sequence). The V gene lost 5 bases and the J gene lost 3 bases, with 13 bases spanning the gap. For the CDR3, the DNA is TGTGCCAGCAGCCAGAACAGTCCTGACACTGAAGCTTTCTTT. As protein: CASSQNSPDTEAFF.

The V and J genes are TRBV7-2 and TRBJ2-3, with no clear D. Germline V lookup: CDR1 SGHTA, CDR2 FQGNSA. This CDR3 comprises 14 residues. V lost 1 base, J lost 2 bases, and 7 bases lay in between. The CDR3 DNA sequence: TGTGCCAGCAGCTTAGATCTGTTCACAGATACGCAGTATTTT. Translated, it gives CASSLDLFTDTQYF. The full variable domain, rest sourced from reference TRBV7-2 and TRBJ2-3, is GAGVSQSPSNKVTEKGKDVELRCDPISGHTALYWYRQSLGQGLEFLIYFQGNSAPDKSGLPSDRFSAERTGGSVSTLTIQRTQQEDSAVYLCASSLDLFTDTQYFGPGTRLTVL.

The chain is built from TRBV18 and TRBJ1-1; D is uncertain. The CDR3 length is 16 residues. CDR1 is KGHSH and CDR2 is LQKENI in the germline V gene. V lost 1 base and J lost 0, with 12 bases in between. CDR3 bases: TGTGCCAGCTCACCACTCCCAGTCGGGATGAACACTGAAGCTTTCTTT. It codes for CASSPLPVGMNTEAFF.

The rearrangement links TRBV6-1 to TRBJ1-2, with D perhaps matching TRBD1 (6 bases). Trimming took 5 bases from V and 2 from J, leaving 15 bases between them. CDR1 and CDR2 (germline): MNHNS, SASEGT. This CDR3 spans 15 amino acids. Written as DNA, the CDR3 is TGTGCCAGCAGTCCCCGGGGGGGGGCGAACTATGGCTACACCTTC. Translated, it gives CASSPRGGANYGYTF.

The chain has TRBV6-4 and TRBJ2-3; 8 bases fit TRBD1. The CDR3 consists of 15 residues. Germline-derived CDR1 and CDR2 are MRHNA and SNTAGT. Germline trimming cut 6 bases from V and 1 base from J; bases unmatched to any gene: 6. Here the CDR3 DNA reads TGTGCCAGCAGCGAACCGGGACAGGGCACAGATACGCAGTATTTT. Encoded protein: CASSEPGQGTDTQYF.

In this sample, this clone turned up a few times. The chain employs TRBV2 and TRBJ2-2, with 8 bases fitting TRBD1. J was trimmed by 4 bases and V by 4 bases; bases with no gene match: 2. This CDR3 has 14 amino acids. The V gene's germline CDR1 is SNHLY and CDR2 FYNNEI. Written as DNA, the CDR3 is TGTGCCAGCAGTGGGACAGGGCGCACCGGGGAGCTGTTTTTT. Its protein product is CASSGTGRTGELFF. Drawing the rest from reference TRBV2 and TRBJ2-2, the complete variable domain is EPEVTQTPSHQVTQMGQEVILRCVPISNHLYFYWYRQILGQKVEFLVSFYNNEISEKSEIFDDQFSVERPDGSNFTLKIRSTKLEDSAMYFCASSGTGRTGELFFGEGSRLTVL.

This sequence joins TRBV11-2 and TRBJ2-5; 10 bases are shared with TRBD2. Trimming took 1 base from V and 5 from J; bases not matched to a gene: 7. Germline V gives CDR1 SGHAT, CDR2 FQNNGV. CDR3 length: 16 amino acids. CDR3 bases: TGTGCCAGCAGCTTAGGGAGCGGGGGGGCCTCGGAGACCCAGTACTTC. This gives the protein CASSLGSGGASETQYF.

The chain recombines TRBV28 with TRBJ1-1, with a tentative D call TRBD1 (6 bases). The length of the CDR3 is 13 residues. Trimming took 5 bases from V and 8 from J, leaving 15 bases between them. Germline CDR1 reads MDHEN; CDR2 reads SYDVKM. The CDR3 DNA sequence: TGTGCCAGCAGTACCCTCAGGGGCGACGAAGCTTTCTTT. Amino acids: CASSTLRGDEAFF. Full variable domain (missing parts from reference TRBV28 and TRBJ1-1): DVKVTQSSRYLVKRTGEKVFLECVQDMDHENMFWYRQDPGLGLRLIYFSYDVKMKEKGDIPEGYSVSREKKERFSLILESASTNQTSMYLCASSTLRGDEAFFGQGTRLTVV.

The chain is built from TRBV4-3 and TRBJ2-7; 8 nucleotides align to TRBD2. V trimming: 0 bases; J trimming: 5 bases; junction bases outside the gene matches: 9. The CDR3 loop spans 16 amino acids. Germline-derived CDR1 and CDR2 are LGHNA and YSLEER. The DNA for the CDR3 is TGCGCCAGCAGCCAAGAAGTAGCCGGGGGGGCTAACGAGCAGTACTTC. Translating gives CASSQEVAGGANEQYF.

The chain joins TRBV27 to TRBJ2-3, with 14 bases aligning to TRBD2. The J segment lost 2 bases and the V segment lost 6 bases, leaving 4 bases of the junction unmatched. Germline lookup yields CDR1 MNHEY and CDR2 SMNVEV (reference sequence). The CDR3 has 16 amino acids. The CDR3 DNA sequence: TGTGCCAGCAGGCTGACTAGCGGGGGGGCCACAGATACGCAGTATTTT. It encodes CASRLTSGGATDTQYF.

This clone was seen ten or more times. The chain is built from TRBV5-6 and TRBJ2-3; tentatively, D is TRBD1 (6 bases). Germline-derived CDR1 and CDR2 are SGHDT and YYEEEE. V shed 0 bases and J shed 3 bases, with 11 bases lying between them. The CDR3 extends over 15 amino acids. The CDR3 sequence: CASSLVGRGTDTQYF. The DNA for the CDR3 is TGTGCCAGCAGCTTGGTCGGCAGGGGTACAGATACGCAGTATTTT.

The gene calls are TRBV7-8 and TRBJ2-7; TRBD2 agrees at 7 bases. The ends lost 1 base at V and 0 bases at J; junction bases unmatched: 9. This CDR3 comprises 17 residues. In germline, CDR1 is SGHVS, CDR2 FQNEAQ. CDR3 in DNA: TGTGCCAGCAGCTTAGAGGGAGGGGTTTGGCACTCCTACGAGCAGTACTTC. Its protein product is CASSLEGGVWHSYEQYF.

The chain uses TRBV25-1 and TRBJ1-3; no clear D gene. Trimming pared 4 bases from V and 0 bases from J, leaving 13 bases between. CDR1 MGHDK and CDR2 SYGVNS come from the germline V gene. The CDR3 covers 16 residues. The CDR3 here is CASSARELSSGNTIYF. Written as DNA, the CDR3 is TGTGCCAGCAGTGCGAGGGAACTGAGCTCTGGAAACACCATATATTTT. Using reference TRBV25-1 and TRBJ1-3 for the parts outside the CDR3, the full variable domain is EADIYQTPRYLVIGTGKKITLECSQTMGHDKMYWYQQDPGMELHLIHYSYGVNSTEKGDLSSESTVSRIRTEHFPLTLESARPSHTSQYLCASSARELSSGNTIYFGEGSWLTVV.

The chain joins TRBV10-3 to TRBJ1-4; 11 nucleotides match TRBD1. Trimming removed 0 bases from V and 3 bases from J; junction bases left unmatched: 3. The CDR3 has 17 residues. Germline CDR1 and CDR2: ENHRY and SYGVKD. The CDR3 reads CAISESLGQGANEKLFF. The DNA for the CDR3 is TGTGCCATCAGTGAGTCCCTGGGACAGGGGGCTAATGAAAAACTGTTTTTT.

The chain employs TRBV18 and TRBJ1-4; 10 positions agree with TRBD1. Unmatched junction bases numbered 9, after V lost 6 bases and J lost 8 bases. Germline loops: CDR1 KGHSH, CDR2 LQKENI. The CDR3 covers 15 residues. The chain's CDR3 is CASSPGTGVLEKLFF. The CDR3 nucleotides are TGTGCCAGCTCGCCGGGGACAGGGGTTTTGGAAAAACTGTTTTTT.

Here the CDR3 reads CASSLKGLEGDTQYF. The CDR3 region has the DNA TGCGCCAGCAGCTTGAAGGGACTAGAGGGAGATACGCAGTATTTT. This chain links TRBV5-1 with TRBJ2-3; 8 bases line up with TRBD2. Germline CDR1 SGHRS, CDR2 YFSETQ. This CDR3 spans 15 amino acids. With 1 base clipped from V and 5 bases from J, the junction kept 6 bases outside the gene matches. Variable domain in full (rest from reference TRBV5-1 and TRBJ2-3): KAGVTQTPRYLIKTRGQQVTLSCSPISGHRSVSWYQQTPGQGLQFLFEYFSETQRNKGNFPGRFSGRQFSNSRSEMNVSTLELGDSALYLCASSLKGLEGDTQYFGPGTRLTVL.

This chain uses TRBV5-1 with TRBJ1-2; 10 bases fit TRBD1. Trimming took 7 bases from V and 0 from J; bases not matched to a gene: 6. The germline V gene encodes CDR1 SGHRS and CDR2 YFSETQ. This CDR3 is built from 15 residues. This chain's CDR3 is CASGDRGPPNYGYTF. CDR3 DNA sequence: TGCGCCAGCGGGGACAGGGGACCGCCTAACTATGGCTACACCTTC. Supplemented by reference TRBV5-1 and TRBJ1-2, the full variable domain reads KAGVTQTPRYLIKTRGQQVTLSCSPISGHRSVSWYQQTPGQGLQFLFEYFSETQRNKGNFPGRFSGRQFSNSRSEMNVSTLELGDSALYLCASGDRGPPNYGYTFGSGTRLTVV.

V and J are TRBV3-1 (or the pseudogene TRBV3-2) and TRBJ2-3, with 10 nucleotides matching TRBD2. Germline assignment: CDR1 LGHDT and CDR2 YNNKEL (reference sequence). V lost 3 bases and J lost 5; bases outside the gene matches: 11. The CDR3 runs 17 residues. The CDR3 loop is CASSHAPSGGPVDTQYF. As DNA, the CDR3 is TGTGCCAGCAGCCATGCCCCTAGCGGGGGACCGGTAGATACGCAGTATTTT.

V usage is TRBV5-1 and J usage is TRBJ2-5; 11 bases match TRBD2. The CDR3 extends over 17 amino acids. V gave up 4 bases and J gave up 2 bases; unmatched junction bases: 10. Germline V gene data show CDR1 as SGHRS and CDR2 as YFSETQ. The DNA for the CDR3 is TGCGCCAGCAGCCGGGACGGGACTAGCGGATTACAAGAGACCCAGTACTTC. Protein product: CASSRDGTSGLQETQYF.

The chain links TRBV3-1 (or the pseudogene TRBV3-2) to TRBJ2-5; 8 bases fit TRBD2. With V trimmed by 1 base and J by 6 bases, 16 bases remained unmatched. This CDR3 region has 18 residues. Looked up from germline, CDR1 is LGHDT and CDR2 is YNNKEL (reference sequence). This chain's CDR3 is CASSQGRIWTGGPKTQYF. The CDR3, as DNA: TGTGCCAGCAGCCAAGGTCGGATTTGGACGGGGGGGCCCAAGACCCAGTACTTC.

The rearrangement links TRBV5-1 to TRBJ1-5; D unresolved. Germline V CDR1 and CDR2: SGHRS, YFSETQ. The V end lost 3 bases, the J end lost 0 bases, and 7 bases lay between the germline ends. CDR3 length: 14 amino acids. CDR3 in amino acids: CASSSGDSNQPQHF. CDR3 sequence (DNA): TGCGCCAGCAGCTCCGGGGATAGCAATCAGCCCCAGCATTTT.

This sequence joins TRBV25-1 and TRBJ2-1, with 12 bases that match TRBD2. Unmatched junction bases numbered 6, after V lost 2 bases and J lost 7 bases. The germline gives CDR1 MGHDK, CDR2 SYGVNS. This CDR3 comprises 16 residues. The CDR3 nucleotides read TGTGCCAGCAGTGAAGACCCGACTAGCGGGGGAAATGAGCAGTTCTTC. It is translated as CASSEDPTSGGNEQFF. The variable domain in full, with the rest retrieved from reference TRBV25-1 and TRBJ2-1, is EADIYQTPRYLVIGTGKKITLECSQTMGHDKMYWYQQDPGMELHLIHYSYGVNSTEKGDLSSESTVSRIRTEHFPLTLESARPSHTSQYLCASSEDPTSGGNEQFFGPGTRLTVL.

The chain combines TRBV11-3 with TRBJ1-4; TRBD1 might be the D (6 bases). The CDR3 totals 14 residues. Looked up from germline, CDR1 is SGHNT and CDR2 is YENEEA. Trimming stripped 5 bases from V and 4 bases from J, with 11 bases between. CDR3 nucleotide sequence: TGTGCCAGCAGCAGGGGGTTGGGTAATGAAAAACTGTTTTTT. It specifies CASSRGLGNEKLFF.

This clone was seen a few times. V usage is TRBV2 and J usage is TRBJ1-6, with TRBD1 matching over 9 bases. The CDR3 length is 14 residues. With 3 bases clipped from V and 9 bases from J, the junction kept 3 bases outside the gene matches. The V gene's germline CDR1 is SNHLY and CDR2 FYNNEI. The chain's CDR3 is CASSDGDRASPLHF. The CDR3 DNA follows: TGTGCCAGCAGTGATGGGGACAGGGCTTCACCCCTCCACTTT.

The V and J genes are TRBV9 and TRBJ1-2; D is undetermined. CDR3 length: 15 amino acids. The V end lost 3 bases, the J end lost 3 bases, and 15 bases lay between the germline ends. Per germline, CDR1 SGDLS and CDR2 YYNGEE. The CDR3 DNA follows: TGTGCCAGCAGCGGAGGCGGATTTAAGGACTATGGCTACACCTTC. This encodes CASSGGGFKDYGYTF.

A few counts support this clone. The V and J genes are TRBV13 and TRBJ2-7, with 8 bases matching TRBD2. The CDR3 runs 17 residues. Germline lookup yields CDR1 PRHDT and CDR2 FYEKMQ (reference sequence). V lost 3 bases, J lost 0 bases, and 10 bases stayed unmatched. The CDR3: CASSFWGGGTSSYEQYF. CDR3 bases: TGTGCCAGCAGCTTTTGGGGCGGGGGGACGAGCTCCTACGAGCAGTACTTC.